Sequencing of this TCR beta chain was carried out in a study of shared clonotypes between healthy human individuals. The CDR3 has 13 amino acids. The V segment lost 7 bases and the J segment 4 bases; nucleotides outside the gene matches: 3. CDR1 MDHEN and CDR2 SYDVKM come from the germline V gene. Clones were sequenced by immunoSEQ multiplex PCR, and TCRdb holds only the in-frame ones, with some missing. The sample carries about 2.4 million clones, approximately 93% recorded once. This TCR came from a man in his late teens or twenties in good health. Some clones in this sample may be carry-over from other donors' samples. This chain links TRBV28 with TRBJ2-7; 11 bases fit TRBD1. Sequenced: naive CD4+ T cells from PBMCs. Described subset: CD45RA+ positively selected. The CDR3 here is CASTGTGGYEQYF. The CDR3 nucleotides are TGTGCCAGCACTGGGACAGGGGGGTACGAGCAGTACTTC.